What follows are 27 T cell receptor beta chains derived from one specimen sequenced in a study of T cell responses to AZD1222 COVID-19 vaccine. Sequencing used immunoSEQ multiplex PCR; TCRdb keeps in-frame clones, though not all of them. The data hold 80,000 or so clones, with around nine tenths observed a single time. The specimen comprised peripheral blood, sampled on day 0 of MenACWY control vaccination. The receptors here all came from an adult in good health.

J is TRBJ2-7 and V is TRBV13; no reliable D call. This CDR3 is 14 amino acids long. Trimming took 3 bases from V and 0 from J, leaving 9 bases between them. The germline CDR1 and CDR2 sequences are PRHDT and FYEKMQ (reference sequence). CDR3 loop: CASSFLADSYEQYF. CDR3 nucleotide sequence: TGTGCCAGCAGCTTCCTTGCAGACTCCTACGAGCAGTACTTC.

The table lists this clone with a count of one. The chain uses TRBV3-1 (or the pseudogene TRBV3-2) and TRBJ1-4, with a possible D match to TRBD1 (6 bases). CDR3 size: 16 residues. Germline CDR1 is LGHDT and CDR2 is YNNKEL (reference sequence). Trimming shortened V by 0 bases and J by 8 bases, and 16 bases separated the two germline ends. The CDR3 protein is CASSQDEAGAREKLFF. In DNA, the CDR3 is TGTGCCAGCAGCCAAGATGAGGCAGGGGCAAGGGAAAAACTGTTTTTT.

The chain has TRBV11-2 and TRBJ2-1, with 10 bases fitting TRBD1. Trimming removed 6 bases from V and 5 bases from J; junction bases left unmatched: 4. The CDR3 totals 14 residues. CDR1 and CDR2 (germline): SGHAT, FQNNGV. CDR3 DNA: TGTGCCAGCAGTTGGGGGACAGGGGACAATGAGCAGTTCTTC. This sequence encodes CASSWGTGDNEQFF.

V usage is TRBV6-4 and J usage is TRBJ2-1, with 8 positions matching TRBD2. V was pared by 6 bases and J by 7 bases, with 11 bases of the junction left unmatched. This CDR3 region has 15 residues. Germline V gives CDR1 MRHNA, CDR2 SNTAGT. This CDR3 is CASSRGVAGLNEQFF. In DNA, the CDR3 is TGTGCCAGCAGCCGAGGAGTAGCGGGATTGAATGAGCAGTTCTTC.

The chain uses TRBV6-6 and TRBJ2-1, with 12 bases identical to TRBD2. The J segment lost 10 bases and the V segment lost 5 bases, leaving 12 bases of the junction unmatched. The CDR3 is made up of 16 amino acids. Germline CDR1 is MNHNY and CDR2 is SVGAGI (reference sequence). The CDR3 nucleotides read TGTGCCAGCAGTATACCCGGGACTAGCGGGCCCCCGGAGCAGTTCTTC. This translates into CASSIPGTSGPPEQFF.

Written as DNA, the CDR3 is TGTGCCAGCAGCGTTACGGGACTTCAAGAGACCCAGTACTTC. The encoded protein is CASSVTGLQETQYF. The chain has TRBV9 and TRBJ2-5; tentatively, D is TRBD2 (6 bases). V dropped 2 bases and J dropped 2 bases, with 10 bases sitting between them. This CDR3 comprises 14 residues. Germline V gene data show CDR1 as SGDLS and CDR2 as YYNGEE.

This chain joins TRBV2 and TRBJ1-1; D is possibly TRBD1 (5 bases). The V gene's germline CDR1 is SNHLY and CDR2 FYNNEI. V lost 2 bases and J 0 bases, leaving 10 bases between the germline ends. The CDR3 has 15 residues. Here the CDR3 reads CASSERVGVNTEAFF. DNA for the CDR3: TGTGCCAGCAGTGAACGGGTAGGGGTGAACACTGAAGCTTTCTTT.

This clone was seen once. The chain is built from TRBV28 and TRBJ1-5, with D hard to call. Trimming took 5 bases from V and 1 from J, leaving 12 bases between them. The CDR3 runs to 15 residues. CDR1 and CDR2 from the germline V gene are MDHEN and SYDVKM. This CDR3 reads CASSPRLGSNQPQHF. The CDR3 DNA sequence: TGTGCCAGCAGTCCCCGGCTGGGGAGCAATCAGCCCCAGCATTTT. Variable domain in full (rest from reference TRBV28 and TRBJ1-5): DVKVTQSSRYLVKRTGEKVFLECVQDMDHENMFWYRQDPGLGLRLIYFSYDVKMKEKGDIPEGYSVSREKKERFSLILESASTNQTSMYLCASSPRLGSNQPQHFGDGTRLSIL.

This clone was seen a single time. This chain connects TRBV28 to TRBJ1-5, with D uncertain. In germline, CDR1 is MDHEN, CDR2 SYDVKM. This CDR3 spans 16 amino acids. V lost 3 bases and J lost 6, with 18 bases in between. CDR3 in amino acids: CASSFLSAAEGQPQHF. The CDR3 DNA sequence: TGTGCCAGCAGTTTTTTGTCAGCAGCCGAGGGTCAGCCCCAGCATTTT. The variable domain in full, with the rest retrieved from reference TRBV28 and TRBJ1-5, is DVKVTQSSRYLVKRTGEKVFLECVQDMDHENMFWYRQDPGLGLRLIYFSYDVKMKEKGDIPEGYSVSREKKERFSLILESASTNQTSMYLCASSFLSAAEGQPQHFGDGTRLSIL.

The V gene is TRBV30, the J gene TRBJ2-5; D unresolved. This CDR3 has 12 residues. The germline CDR1 and CDR2 sequences are GTSNPN and SVGIG (reference sequence). V lost 0 bases to trimming and J lost 4 bases, with 6 bases between them. The CDR3 nucleotides read TGTGCCTGGAGTGTGGTGGGAGAGACCCAGTACTTC. Protein: CAWSVVGETQYF.

The chain has TRBV6-2 or TRBV6-3 and TRBJ2-3; D ambiguous. CDR3 size: 13 residues. V was cut by 8 bases and J by 6 bases, with 15 bases left in between. In germline, CDR1 is MNHEY, CDR2 SVGEGT. The CDR3 coding sequence is TGTGCCAGCCGTTTGGGCGGAGCGGATACGCAGTATTTT. Translated, it gives CASRLGGADTQYF.

This chain links TRBV9 with TRBJ2-5; D is undetermined. V was shortened by 4 bases and J by 5 bases, with 15 bases between the two germline ends. The germline V gene has CDR1 SGDLS and CDR2 YYNGEE. The CDR3 spans 14 residues. CDR3 sequence: CASSSPPLWETQYF. The CDR3 DNA sequence: TGTGCCAGCAGCTCGCCCCCACTGTGGGAGACCCAGTACTTC.

There are a few counts of this clone. V gene TRBV28 combines with J gene TRBJ1-2; 7 bases are a match to TRBD1. CDR1 is MDHEN and CDR2 is SYDVKM in the germline V gene. V lost 6 bases, J lost 0 bases, and 4 bases stayed unmatched. The CDR3 runs to 14 residues. The CDR3 region is CASRDRVPNYGYTF. CDR3 coding DNA: TGTGCCAGCAGAGACAGGGTCCCTAACTATGGCTACACCTTC.

J is TRBJ2-1 and V is TRBV19; 7 bases map to TRBD1. This CDR3 is built from 16 residues. Germline V gene lookup returns CDR1 LNHDA and CDR2 SQIVND (reference sequence). Trimming cost V 3 bases and J 7 bases; bases outside gene matches: 12. CDR3 loop: CASSMDRNDLWNEQFF. The CDR3 DNA sequence: TGTGCCAGTAGTATGGACAGGAATGATCTTTGGAATGAGCAGTTCTTC.

The rearrangement joins TRBV18 to TRBJ1-4; tentative D call: TRBD1 (6 bases). This CDR3 spans 17 amino acids. Germline-derived CDR1 and CDR2 are KGHSH and LQKENI. V was trimmed by 3 bases and J by 7 bases, leaving 21 bases between them. The CDR3 region has the DNA TGTGCCAGCTCACCCTCTATCCATGGGCCCAGGGGTGAAAAACTGTTTTTT. Residues: CASSPSIHGPRGEKLFF. Full variable domain (missing parts from reference TRBV18 and TRBJ1-4): NAGVMQNPRHLVRRRGQEARLRCSPMKGHSHVYWYRQLPEEGLKFMVYLQKENIIDESGMPKERFSAEFPKEGPSILRIQQVVRGDSAAYFCASSPSIHGPRGEKLFFGSGTQLSVL.

The rearrangement uses TRBV5-6 and TRBJ1-5, with D maybe TRBD1 (5 bases). There are 14 residues in the CDR3. Deletions cut 0 bases from V and 6 bases from J, with 10 bases between. The germline gives CDR1 SGHDT, CDR2 YYEEEE. The chain's CDR3 is CASSLEGSGQPQHF. The CDR3 DNA is TGTGCCAGCAGCTTGGAGGGGTCCGGTCAGCCCCAGCATTTT.

This clone has only one observation. The V and J genes are TRBV28 and TRBJ1-1; no clear D gene. The CDR3 totals 14 residues. Trimming took off 7 bases at V and 3 bases at J, with 15 bases between the two ends. Germline CDR1 and CDR2: MDHEN and SYDVKM. Written as DNA, the CDR3 is TGTGCCAGCACCCCGGCGGCATTGGACACTGAAGCTTTCTTT. Translation: CASTPAALDTEAFF.

This chain uses TRBV30 with TRBJ2-3; D is unresolved. V lost 0 bases and J 4 bases, leaving 17 bases between the germline ends. The CDR3 is 16 amino acids. Germline CDR1 is GTSNPN and CDR2 is SVGIG (reference sequence). This CDR3 is CAWSVLLPKAPDTQYF. CDR3 nucleotides: TGTGCCTGGAGTGTATTACTACCCAAGGCCCCAGATACGCAGTATTTT.

The chain joins TRBV5-5 to TRBJ1-2; possibly TRBD1 for D (5 bases). Germline CDR1 reads SGHKS; CDR2 reads YYEKEE (reference sequence). V was trimmed by 1 base and J by 8 bases, leaving 12 bases between them. This CDR3 is 13 amino acids long. The DNA of the CDR3 is TGTGCCAGCAGCTTGTACCCTGGGGACGGCTACACCTTC. It encodes CASSLYPGDGYTF.

The chain links TRBV10-3 to TRBJ1-2; D might be TRBD1 (6 bases). The CDR3 runs to 13 residues. Trimming cost V 8 bases and J 3 bases, with 13 bases left between them. Germline V gives CDR1 ENHRY, CDR2 SYGVKD. CDR3 nucleotides: TGTGCCATCCAGACAGGAGGGGACTATGGCTACACCTTC. Its protein product is CAIQTGGDYGYTF.

This clone was seen once. The V gene is TRBV5-1, the J gene TRBJ2-2; 8 bases fit TRBD1. The CDR3 totals 16 residues. The ends lost 0 bases at V and 5 bases at J; junction bases unmatched: 6. CDR1 is SGHRS and CDR2 is YFSETQ in the germline V gene. Here the CDR3 DNA reads TGCGCCAGCAGCTTGGCCAGGGGGCCAGGGACCGGGGAGCTGTTTTTT. It specifies CASSLARGPGTGELFF.

V usage is TRBV10-3 and J usage is TRBJ2-2, with 9 bases that match TRBD1. Unmatched junction bases numbered 8, after V lost 4 bases and J lost 5 bases. The germline gives CDR1 ENHRY, CDR2 SYGVKD. This CDR3 region has 16 residues. DNA of the CDR3: TGTGCCATCAGTGTTGCGCCGGGACAGGGAACCGGGGAGCTGTTTTTT. Its translation is CAISVAPGQGTGELFF.

The V gene is TRBV6-2 or TRBV6-3, the J gene TRBJ2-4; 11 positions match TRBD2. The germline V gene encodes CDR1 MNHEY and CDR2 SVGEGT. CDR3 length: 20 residues. V shed 2 bases and J 0 bases; nucleotides not matched to a gene: 12. The CDR3 DNA sequence: TGTGCCAGCAGTTACCCCACTAGCGGGAGAAGTGGGTTAGCCAAAAACATTCAGTACTTC. Its translation: CASSYPTSGRSGLAKNIQYF.

This chain uses TRBV5-6 with TRBJ2-7; 9 bases line up with TRBD2. CDR1 and CDR2 (germline): SGHDT, YYEEEE. J lost 2 bases, V lost 4 bases, and 4 bases had no gene match. This CDR3 has 14 amino acids. CDR3: CASSVGLAPYEQYF. In DNA form, the CDR3 reads TGTGCCAGCAGCGTGGGACTAGCCCCCTACGAGCAGTACTTC.

V is TRBV7-6 and J is TRBJ2-5, with 10 nucleotides matching TRBD1. V lost 6 bases, J lost 1 base, and 5 bases stayed unmatched. The CDR3 is made up of 15 amino acids. CDR1 is SGHVS, CDR2 FNYEAQ, per germline. CDR3 loop: CASSLRQGAQETQYF. For the CDR3, the DNA is TGTGCCAGCAGTCTTAGACAGGGGGCCCAAGAGACCCAGTACTTC.

The rearrangement links TRBV28 to TRBJ2-1, with 7 positions matching TRBD1. The V and J ends lost 5 bases and 2 bases, in that order; junction bases with no gene match: 3. The CDR3 runs to 14 residues. The V gene's germline CDR1 is MDHEN and CDR2 SYDVKM. The CDR3 reads CASSRTGAYNEQFF. The CDR3 coding sequence is TGTGCCAGCAGTCGGACAGGAGCCTACAATGAGCAGTTCTTC.

The rearrangement joins TRBV6-5 to TRBJ1-4; 9 nucleotides align to TRBD1. With 5 bases clipped from V and 6 bases from J, the junction kept 7 bases outside the gene matches. The length of the CDR3 is 15 residues. From germline, CDR1 is MNHEY and CDR2 SVGAGI. Here the CDR3 DNA reads TGTGCCAGCAGTCTCTCCGGGACAGGGTATGAAAAACTGTTTTTT. Protein product: CASSLSGTGYEKLFF.